This entry concerns a single T cell receptor (beta chain). Participant reports of clinical history set cohort assignment. Within 2 weeks before study entry, exposed participants met a COVID-19 case. The V end was cut by 4 bases, the J end by 8 bases, with 14 bases between. The CDR3 loop spans 13 amino acids. Germline V gene data show CDR1 as SGHAT and CDR2 as FQNNGV. Per the authors' pipeline: Amplifying reference gene primers gave estimates of nucleated cell counts. This table comes from immunoSEQ multiplex PCR, and its TCRdb copy is limited to in-frame clones, with some not included. That table is the source of V, J and clone size, and D and trimming were worked out from the DNA. Of hundreds of thousands of clones in the sample, approximately 90% were seen once. This specimen comes from a study of blood T cell repertoires in COVID-19. Study-level background: Specimens from acute and convalescent COVID-19 originated in the United States, Italy and Spain.

The chain uses TRBV11-2 and TRBJ1-2; no clear D gene. The sequenced material came from PBMCs or T cells enriched from blood (not recorded which). The sequence derives from a man aged 50-59 years who had been exposed to COVID-19. DNA for the CDR3: TGTGCCAGCAGCTCTGGGTCCCGGGTCGGCTACACCTTC. Translation: CASSSGSRVGYTF.